The rows below give T cell receptor beta chains drawn from one sample of a study of CD8 T cell repertoires and HIV-1 epitope variants. For these TCRs, the target antigens are not known. The assay was immunoSEQ multiplex PCR, and TCRdb's table has in-frame clones only and misses some. Of 5,000 or so clones in the sample, about 71% are singletons; the top ten hold about two fifths. Sample: cultured CD8+ T cells derived from PBMCs. The receptor set was obtained from a male donor with HIV. The CDR3 runs from the conserved cysteine through the conserved F or W. Each record gives: clone size, D gene, J gene, V gene, CDR3 protein, CDR3 DNA. The D gene is left open where the match is weak. Not all rows give a size; the values are once, few, many and, for expanded clones, a class.

abundance: NA; d_gene: NA; j_gene: TRBJ2-7; v_gene: TRBV19; CDR3aa: CASSPPGQTYEQYF; CDR3nt: TGTGCCAGTAGTCCTCCGGGACAAACCTACGAGCAGTACTTC
abundance: NA; d_gene: TRBD1; j_gene: TRBJ2-6; v_gene: TRBV4-2; CDR3aa: CASSQDPGTGYMSSGANVLTF; CDR3nt: TGTGCCAGCAGCCAAGACCCCGGGACAGGGTACATGAGCTCTGGGGCCAACGTCCTGACTTTC
abundance: NA; d_gene: NA; j_gene: TRBJ1-5; v_gene: TRBV19; CDR3aa: CASSPGDTGTEAFLSNQPQHF; CDR3nt: TGTGCCAGTAGCCCCGGGGACACGGGGACGGAGGCTTTCTTAAGCAATCAGCCCCAGCATTTT
abundance: NA; d_gene: NA; j_gene: TRBJ2-7; v_gene: TRBV6-5; CDR3aa: CASSYTGDEQYF; CDR3nt: TGTGCCAGCAGTTACACCGGGGACGAGCAGTACTTC
abundance: NA; d_gene: NA; j_gene: TRBJ2-4; v_gene: TRBV7-8; CDR3aa: CALGEDQNIQYF; CDR3nt: TGTGCCTTGGGGGAGGACCAAAACATTCAGTACTTC
abundance: NA; d_gene: NA; j_gene: TRBJ1-1; v_gene: TRBV27; CDR3aa: CASSLKGLNTEAFF; CDR3nt: TGTGCCAGCAGTTTAAAGGGACTGAACACTGAAGCTTTCTTT
abundance: once; d_gene: TRBD1; j_gene: TRBJ2-2; v_gene: TRBV6-5; CDR3aa: CASSYSTGEATGELFF; CDR3nt: TGTGCCAGCAGTTACTCGACAGGGGAGGCCACCGGGGAGCTGTTTTTT
abundance: NA; d_gene: TRBD2; j_gene: TRBJ2-1; v_gene: TRBV19; CDR3aa: CASSIGTSGYNEQFF; CDR3nt: TGTGCCAGTAGTATAGGGACTAGCGGTTACAATGAGCAGTTCTTC
abundance: NA; d_gene: NA; j_gene: TRBJ1-2; v_gene: TRBV29-1; CDR3aa: CSVEDMGGVDGYTF; CDR3nt: TGCAGCGTTGAAGATATGGGGGGCGTGGATGGCTACACCTTC
abundance: NA; d_gene: NA; j_gene: TRBJ2-7; v_gene: TRBV6-1; CDR3aa: CASNPDSYEQYF; CDR3nt: TGTGCCAGCAATCCGGACAGTTACGAGCAGTACTTC
abundance: NA; d_gene: TRBD1; j_gene: TRBJ1-1; v_gene: TRBV15; CDR3aa: CATSRSRGTDEAFF; CDR3nt: TGTGCCACCAGCAGGTCCCGTGGGACAGATGAAGCTTTCTTT